A selection of T cell receptor beta chains follows, all from one sample in a study of Siglec-9 on CD8 T cells in melanoma. Repertoires were generated with immunoSEQ multiplex PCR, while TCRdb's copy carries only in-frame clones and drops some. The sample shows roughly 35,000 clones, roughly 80% of them seen only once. Material: Siglec-9- CD8+ T cells sorted from blood. These receptors came from a human donor in good health. Both conserved end residues are part of each CDR3. A D gene is named only where the DNA matches it firmly. Clone size is given for some rows only: seen once, a few or many times, or a class if the clone is expanded.

D gene,clone size,V gene,J gene,CDR3 protein,CDR3 DNA
TRBD1,NA,TRBV7-2,TRBJ1-1,CASGADRGLNTEAFF,TGTGCCAGCGGTGCGGACAGGGGGTTGAACACTGAAGCTTTCTTT
NA,NA,TRBV7-6,TRBJ1-5,CASSPGPMSNQPQHF,TGTGCCAGCAGCCCTGGACCGATGAGCAATCAGCCCCAGCATTTT
TRBD2,NA,TRBV28,TRBJ2-7,CASSRGLAETYEQYF,TGTGCCAGCAGCCGCGGACTAGCGGAAACCTACGAGCAGTACTTC
NA,NA,TRBV5-1,TRBJ2-5,CASSLGQGTGETQYF,TGCGCCAGCAGCTTGGGCCAGGGGACCGGAGAGACCCAGTACTTC
NA,NA,TRBV13,TRBJ1-2,CASSLGSSGGREGYTF,TGTGCCAGCAGCTTAGGATCATCCGGGGGCCGGGAGGGCTACACCTTC
NA,NA,TRBV9,TRBJ1-4,CASSVMRDEKLFF,TGTGCCAGCAGCGTGATGAGGGATGAAAAACTGTTTTTT
NA,once,TRBV15,TRBJ1-1,CATSPPYTEAFF,TGTGCCACCAGCCCCCCGTACACTGAAGCTTTCTTT
NA,NA,TRBV19,TRBJ1-2,CASSIGGEIIHYGYTF,TGTGCCAGTAGTATAGGTGGGGAGATCATTCACTATGGCTACACCTTC
NA,NA,TRBV4-1,TRBJ1-3,CASSDGTVGNTIYF,TGCGCCAGCAGCGACGGGACGGTTGGAAACACCATATATTTT
NA,NA,TRBV14,TRBJ2-7,CASSQRGAGLGEQYF,TGTGCCAGCAGCCAGAGGGGGGCAGGATTGGGCGAGCAGTACTTC
TRBD2,NA,TRBV5-6,TRBJ2-2,CASSFASGNTGELFF,TGTGCCAGCAGCTTTGCTAGCGGGAACACCGGGGAGCTGTTTTTT
NA,NA,TRBV6-5,TRBJ2-7,CASSPVVADYEQYF,TGTGCCAGCAGCCCCGTGGTAGCGGACTACGAGCAGTACTTC
NA,NA,TRBV11-2,TRBJ2-3,CASSFLGQYTDTQYF,TGTGCCAGCAGCTTCTTAGGCCAGTACACAGATACGCAGTATTTT
TRBD1,NA,TRBV11-2,TRBJ1-2,CASSQQGAKGYTF,TGTGCCAGCAGCCAACAGGGGGCTAAGGGCTACACCTTC
TRBD2,NA,TRBV11-2,TRBJ2-3,CASSLSGGLTDTQYF,TGTGCCAGCAGCCTTAGCGGGGGGCTTACAGATACGCAGTATTTT
NA,NA,TRBV7-9,TRBJ1-5,CASSTMGREQPQHF,TGTGCCAGCAGCACTATGGGCAGGGAACAGCCCCAGCATTTT
TRBD2,NA,TRBV15,TRBJ2-1,CATSTSRGGHEQFF,TGTGCCACCAGTACCTCCCGGGGGGGACATGAGCAGTTCTTC
NA,NA,TRBV27,TRBJ2-7,CASSSTSPYEQYF,TGTGCCAGCAGTTCTACCTCGCCCTACGAGCAGTACTTC
NA,NA,TRBV10-1,TRBJ2-1,CASSEGGSYNEQFF,TGCGCCAGCAGTGAGGGGGGCTCCTACAATGAGCAGTTCTTC
NA,NA,TRBV27,TRBJ1-5,CASAEGGGNQPQHF,TGTGCCAGCGCCGAGGGGGGGGGCAATCAGCCCCAGCATTTT
NA,NA,TRBV6-5,TRBJ2-1,CASSYNEGLDEQFF,TGTGCCAGCAGTTACAATGAGGGTTTAGATGAGCAGTTCTTC
TRBD2,once,TRBV4-1,TRBJ2-3,CASSHMGTSGITSDTQYF,TGCGCCAGCAGCCACATGGGGACTAGCGGGATCACTTCCGATACGCAGTATTTT
NA,NA,TRBV6-5,TRBJ1-2,CASSYSKAGTDGYTF,TGTGCCAGCAGTTACTCGAAGGCAGGGACGGACGGCTACACCTTC
NA,NA,TRBV29-1,TRBJ1-2,CSALLNYGYTF,TGCAGTGCCCTCTTAAACTATGGCTACACCTTC
NA,NA,TRBV7-3,TRBJ2-1,CASSESSSYNEQFF,TGTGCCAGCAGCGAATCTAGTTCCTACAATGAGCAGTTCTTC
TRBD1,NA,TRBV29-1,TRBJ2-3,CSVEWDRADTDTQYF,TGCAGCGTTGAGTGGGACAGGGCGGACACAGATACGCAGTATTTT
NA,NA,TRBV19,TRBJ1-1,CASSIGLMNTEAFF,TGTGCCAGTAGTATCGGTTTAATGAACACTGAAGCTTTCTTT
NA,NA,TRBV6-5,TRBJ2-7,CASSLSGLFHYEQYF,TGTGCCAGCAGTTTGTCCGGTCTATTTCACTACGAGCAGTACTTC
NA,NA,TRBV7-9,TRBJ1-5,CASSLGQPQPQHF,TGTGCCAGCAGCTTAGGGCAGCCCCAGCCCCAGCATTTT
NA,NA,TRBV27,TRBJ1-5,CASSPGSASQPQHF,TGTGCCAGCAGTCCCGGATCCGCGTCCCAGCCCCAGCATTTT
TRBD2,NA,TRBV9,TRBJ2-5,CASSQSGSLQETQYF,TGTGCCAGCAGCCAAAGCGGGAGCCTCCAAGAGACCCAGTACTTC
NA,NA,TRBV27,TRBJ1-4,CASSYSAGQILEKLFF,TGTGCCAGCAGCTACTCGGCAGGTCAGATCTTAGAAAAACTGTTTTTT
NA,NA,TRBV19,TRBJ2-1,CASSPSDSSYNEQFF,TGTGCCAGTAGCCCCTCGGACAGCTCCTACAATGAGCAGTTCTTC
NA,NA,TRBV10-1,TRBJ2-1,CASSDGANNEQFF,TGCGCCAGCAGTGACGGGGCGAACAATGAGCAGTTCTTC
NA,NA,TRBV30,TRBJ2-2,CAWRTGNTGELFF,TGTGCCTGGAGAACGGGAAACACCGGGGAGCTGTTTTTT
NA,NA,TRBV15,TRBJ1-5,CATSGTEGANQPQHF,TGTGCCACCAGTGGGACTGAGGGAGCCAATCAGCCCCAGCATTTT
NA,few,TRBV27,TRBJ1-1,CASSSTELGTEAFF,TGTGCCAGCAGTTCAACGGAGTTAGGGACTGAAGCTTTCTTT
NA,NA,TRBV7-9,TRBJ2-7,CASSLTDAYEQYF,TGTGCCAGCAGCTTAACGGACGCCTACGAGCAGTACTTC
NA,NA,TRBV4-1,TRBJ2-7,CASSQGPEAESYEQYF,TGCGCCAGCAGCCAAGGGCCGGAGGCTGAATCCTACGAGCAGTACTTC
TRBD1,NA,TRBV5-6,TRBJ1-2,CASSLAQGDYGYTF,TGTGCCAGCAGCTTGGCGCAGGGGGACTATGGCTACACCTTC
NA,NA,TRBV6-5,TRBJ2-5,CASNSGAMQETQYF,TGTGCCAGCAATTCGGGAGCGATGCAAGAGACCCAGTACTTC
TRBD1,NA,TRBV5-1,TRBJ1-2,CASSFLSVSGTGLVNTF,TGCGCCAGCAGCTTCCTTTCTGTTTCTGGGACAGGCCTCGTTAATACCTTC
NA,NA,TRBV6-5,TRBJ2-5,CASRGGETQYF,TGTGCCAGCAGGGGAGGTGAGACCCAGTACTTC
NA,NA,TRBV7-8,TRBJ1-2,CASSLIRGEVGYTF,TGTGCCAGCAGCTTAATTCGGGGGGAGGTTGGCTACACCTTC